This T cell receptor beta chain was captured by sequencing in a study of cytomegalovirus exposure and HLA in healthy donors. Study conclusions and caveats: Diagnosis of cytomegalovirus status made by the classifier reportedly showed high specificity and sensitivity. A subsequent analysis found that TCR clusters from the first cohort also tended to co-occur in the approximately 120 validation repertoires, with 94% of cluster scores above 0. It was confirmed in vitro that a few of the CMV-associated chains were specific for CMV antigens.

The donors were part of the validation cohort, which consisted of roughly 120 subjects and was separate from the first cohort of about 720 subjects. J gave up 4 bases and V 4 bases, and 9 bases lay outside the gene matches. This CDR3 spans 16 amino acids. CDR1 is MNHEY, CDR2 SMNVEV, per germline (reference sequence). Of note for this clone: Its antigen is currently unknown.

Method: immunoSEQ multiplex PCR; TCRdb's copy keeps in-frame clones and lacks some. The sample shows 150,000 to 200,000 clones, 88% of them seen only once. The receptor comes from a man aged 18-30 years in good health and CMV-seronegative. The material sequenced was PBMCs. The rearrangement joins TRBV27 to TRBJ2-5; 10 nucleotides line up with TRBD2. CDR3 residues: CASSSLAGVSRETQYF. The CDR3 DNA follows: TGTGCCAGCAGTTCCCTAGCGGGAGTCTCCCGAGAGACCCAGTACTTC.